This TCR beta chain was obtained from a study of blood T cell repertoires in COVID-19. The wider study: Samples representing acute and convalescent COVID-19 were sourced from the United States, Italy and Spain. Nucleic acid was either cDNA or gDNA, and it came from T cells, B-cell-depleted T cells, or PBMCs.

Methods used by the authors: Reference gene primers were amplified, and this amplification served to estimate nucleated cell counts. Clones were read by immunoSEQ multiplex PCR, and TCRdb kept only the in-frame ones, dropping some. V and J calls and clone size come straight from that table; D and trimming were deduced from the DNA. The repertoire includes 100,000 to 150,000 clones, approximately 74% of them detected once, and under 2.5% sits in the top ten. Germline CDR1 reads MDHEN; CDR2 reads SYDVKM. The CDR3 has 18 residues if both end residues are counted. To note about this clone: The DNA is omitted, as the CDR3 cannot be located on it reliably, and the CDR3 follows TCRdb's listing.

Sequenced sample: peripheral blood. The J gene is TRBJ2-5, the V gene TRBV28; TRBD2, as called in the table, went unchecked against the DNA. This clonotype was obtained from an older woman with acute or convalescent COVID-19. CDR3 loop: CASSSSGVAGGPEETQYF.